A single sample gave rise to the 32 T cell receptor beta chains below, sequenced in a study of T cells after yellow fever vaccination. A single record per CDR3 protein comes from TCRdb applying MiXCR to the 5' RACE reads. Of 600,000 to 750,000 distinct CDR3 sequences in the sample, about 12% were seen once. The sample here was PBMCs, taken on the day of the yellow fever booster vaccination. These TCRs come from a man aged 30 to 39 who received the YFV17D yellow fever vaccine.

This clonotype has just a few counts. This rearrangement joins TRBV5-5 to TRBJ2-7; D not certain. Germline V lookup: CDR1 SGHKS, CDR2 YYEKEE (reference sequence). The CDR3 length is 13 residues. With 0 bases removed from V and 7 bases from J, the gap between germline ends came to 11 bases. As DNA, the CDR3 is TGTGCCAGCAGCTTGGGAGAGCCCGGGGAGCAGTACTTC. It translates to CASSLGEPGEQYF.

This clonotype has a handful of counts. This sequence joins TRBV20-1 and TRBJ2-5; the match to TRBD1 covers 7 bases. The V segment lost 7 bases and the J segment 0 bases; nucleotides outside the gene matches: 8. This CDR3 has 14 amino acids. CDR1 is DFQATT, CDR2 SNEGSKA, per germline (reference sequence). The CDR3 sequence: CSVSGTEYQETQYF. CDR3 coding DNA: TGCAGTGTTTCCGGGACAGAATACCAAGAGACCCAGTACTTC.

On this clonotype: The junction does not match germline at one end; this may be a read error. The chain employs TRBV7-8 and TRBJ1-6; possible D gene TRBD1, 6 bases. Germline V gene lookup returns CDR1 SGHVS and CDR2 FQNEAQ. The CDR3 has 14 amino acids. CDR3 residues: CLSSLGQRNSALHF. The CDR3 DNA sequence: TGTCTCAGCAGCTTAGGACAGAGGAATTCAGCCCTCCACTTT. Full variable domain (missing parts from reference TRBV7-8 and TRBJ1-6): GAGVSQSPRYKVAKRGQDVALRCDPISGHVSLFWYQQALGQGPEFLTYFQNEAQLDKSGLPSDRFFAERPEGSVSTLKIQRTQQEDSAVYLCLSSLGQRNSALHFGNGTRLTVT.

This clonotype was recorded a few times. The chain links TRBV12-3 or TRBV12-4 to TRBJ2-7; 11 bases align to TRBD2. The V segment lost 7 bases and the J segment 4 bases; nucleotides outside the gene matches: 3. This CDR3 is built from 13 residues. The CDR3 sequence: CASTRTSGYEQYF. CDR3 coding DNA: TGTGCCAGCACAAGGACTAGCGGGTACGAGCAGTACTTC.

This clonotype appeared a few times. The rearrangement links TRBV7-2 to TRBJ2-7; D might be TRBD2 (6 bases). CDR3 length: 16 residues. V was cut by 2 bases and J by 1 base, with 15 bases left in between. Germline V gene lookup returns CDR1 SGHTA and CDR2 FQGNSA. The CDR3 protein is CASSLKIREQSYEQYF. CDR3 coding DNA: TGTGCCAGCAGCTTAAAGATCCGGGAGCAGTCCTACGAGCAGTACTTC.

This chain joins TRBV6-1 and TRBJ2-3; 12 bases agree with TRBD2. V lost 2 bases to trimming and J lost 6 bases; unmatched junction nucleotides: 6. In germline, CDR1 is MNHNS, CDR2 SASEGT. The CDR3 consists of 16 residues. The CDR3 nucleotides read TGTGCCAGCAGTGAATTGCTAGCGGGAGGGGGCGATACGCAGTATTTT. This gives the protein CASSELLAGGGDTQYF.

The CDR3 sequence: CASSWKEDTQYF. In nucleotides, the CDR3 is TGTGCCAGCAGCTGGAAAGAAGATACGCAGTATTTT. The chain employs TRBV5-6 and TRBJ2-3, with D hard to call. The germline V gene encodes CDR1 SGHDT and CDR2 YYEEEE. This CDR3 has 12 residues. Between the trimmed V and J ends, which lost 3 bases and 5 bases, there was a span of 7 bases. Combining the CDR3 with reference TRBV5-6 and TRBJ2-3 gives the whole variable domain DAGVTQSPTHLIKTRGQQVTLRCSPKSGHDTVSWYQQALGQGPQFIFQYYEEEERQRGNFPDRFSGHQFPNYSSELNVNALLLGDSALYLCASSWKEDTQYFGPGTRLTVL.

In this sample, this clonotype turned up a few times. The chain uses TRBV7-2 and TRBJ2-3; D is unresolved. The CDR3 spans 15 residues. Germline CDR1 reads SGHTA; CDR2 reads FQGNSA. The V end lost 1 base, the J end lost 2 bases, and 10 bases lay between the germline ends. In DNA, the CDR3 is TGTGCCAGCAGCTTAGGTGGAAAAGACACAGATACGCAGTATTTT. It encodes CASSLGGKDTDTQYF. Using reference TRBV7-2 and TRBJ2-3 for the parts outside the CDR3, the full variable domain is GAGVSQSPSNKVTEKGKDVELRCDPISGHTALYWYRQSLGQGLEFLIYFQGNSAPDKSGLPSDRFSAERTGGSVSTLTIQRTQQEDSAVYLCASSLGGKDTDTQYFGPGTRLTVL.

DNA for the CDR3: TGCGCCAGCAGTGCAGGGACATCGAATTACGAGCAGTACTTC. Protein: CASSAGTSNYEQYF. The V and J genes are TRBV10-1 and TRBJ2-7; D perhaps matches TRBD1 (6 bases). Trimming shortened V by 4 bases and J by 4 bases, and 14 bases separated the two germline ends. Germline CDR1 is WNHNN and CDR2 is SYGVQD (reference sequence). CDR3 size: 14 residues.

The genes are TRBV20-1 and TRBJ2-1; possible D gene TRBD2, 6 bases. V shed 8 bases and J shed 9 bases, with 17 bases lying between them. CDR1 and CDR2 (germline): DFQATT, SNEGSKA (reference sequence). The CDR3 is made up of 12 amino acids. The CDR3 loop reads CSPIRESGEQFF. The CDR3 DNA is TGCAGTCCTATCCGGGAGTCGGGTGAGCAGTTCTTC.

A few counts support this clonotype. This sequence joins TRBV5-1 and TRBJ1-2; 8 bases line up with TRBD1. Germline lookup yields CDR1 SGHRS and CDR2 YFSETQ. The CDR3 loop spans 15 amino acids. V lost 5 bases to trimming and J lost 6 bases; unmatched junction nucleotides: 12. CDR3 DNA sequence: TGCGCCAGCAGGGTGAGGACAGGGATAAGTAATGGCTACACCTTC. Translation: CASRVRTGISNGYTF.

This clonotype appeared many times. The DNA for the CDR3 is TGTGCCAGCACCCTGGGACAGTATAGCAATCAGCCCCAGCATTTT. It translates to CASTLGQYSNQPQHF. The chain uses TRBV7-2 and TRBJ1-5; the match to TRBD1 covers 7 bases. J lost 0 bases, V lost 7 bases, and 6 bases had no gene match. This CDR3 is 15 amino acids long. The germline V gene has CDR1 SGHTA and CDR2 FQGNSA. The whole variable domain, filled in from reference TRBV7-2 and TRBJ1-5, reads GAGVSQSPSNKVTEKGKDVELRCDPISGHTALYWYRQSLGQGLEFLIYFQGNSAPDKSGLPSDRFSAERTGGSVSTLTIQRTQQEDSAVYLCASTLGQYSNQPQHFGDGTRLSIL.

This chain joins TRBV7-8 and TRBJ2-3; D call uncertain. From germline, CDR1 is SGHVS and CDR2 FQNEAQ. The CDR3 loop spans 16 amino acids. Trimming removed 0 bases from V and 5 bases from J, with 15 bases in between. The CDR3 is CASSLAGVAFGDTQYF. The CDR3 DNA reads TGTGCCAGCAGCTTAGCAGGAGTTGCGTTCGGAGATACGCAGTATTTT. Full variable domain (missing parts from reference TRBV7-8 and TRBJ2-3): GAGVSQSPRYKVAKRGQDVALRCDPISGHVSLFWYQQALGQGPEFLTYFQNEAQLDKSGLPSDRFFAERPEGSVSTLKIQRTQQEDSAVYLCASSLAGVAFGDTQYFGPGTRLTVL.

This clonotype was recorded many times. CDR3 loop: CASSYTRGQNEKLFF. CDR3 in DNA: TGTGCCAGCAGTTACACACGGGGTCAGAACGAAAAACTGTTTTTT. This chain connects TRBV6-5 to TRBJ1-4; unclear D gene. The germline gives CDR1 MNHEY, CDR2 SVGAGI. The CDR3 consists of 15 residues. Trimming pared 2 bases from V and 8 bases from J, leaving 15 bases between.

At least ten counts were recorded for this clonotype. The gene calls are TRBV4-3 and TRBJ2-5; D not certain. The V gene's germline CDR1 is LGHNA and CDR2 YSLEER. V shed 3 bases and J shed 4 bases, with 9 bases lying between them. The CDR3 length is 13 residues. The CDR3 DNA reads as TGCGCCAGCAGCCAGGAGCGAAGAGAGACCCAGTACTTC. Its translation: CASSQERRETQYF.

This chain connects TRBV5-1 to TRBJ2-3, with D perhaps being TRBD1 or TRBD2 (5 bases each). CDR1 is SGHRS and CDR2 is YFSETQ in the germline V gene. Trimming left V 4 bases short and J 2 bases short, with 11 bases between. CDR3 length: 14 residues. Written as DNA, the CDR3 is TGCGCCAGCAGCGTTTGGGGGACCACAGATACGCAGTATTTT. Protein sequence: CASSVWGTTDTQYF.

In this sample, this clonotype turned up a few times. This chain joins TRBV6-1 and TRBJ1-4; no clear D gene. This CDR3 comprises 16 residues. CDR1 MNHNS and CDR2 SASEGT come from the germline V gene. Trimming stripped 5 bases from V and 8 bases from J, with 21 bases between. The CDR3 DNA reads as TGTGCCAGCAGTAATTATCGAAGAGGAGGTGGGGAAAAACTGTTTTTT. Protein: CASSNYRRGGGEKLFF.

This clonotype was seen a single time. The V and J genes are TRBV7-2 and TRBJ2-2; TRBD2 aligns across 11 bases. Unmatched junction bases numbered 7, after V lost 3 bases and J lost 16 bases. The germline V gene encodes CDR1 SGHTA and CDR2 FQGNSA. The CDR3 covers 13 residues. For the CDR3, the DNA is TGTGCCAGCAGCTTTAGCGGGAGGGCCGCCGGGTTTTTT. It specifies CASSFSGRAAGFF.

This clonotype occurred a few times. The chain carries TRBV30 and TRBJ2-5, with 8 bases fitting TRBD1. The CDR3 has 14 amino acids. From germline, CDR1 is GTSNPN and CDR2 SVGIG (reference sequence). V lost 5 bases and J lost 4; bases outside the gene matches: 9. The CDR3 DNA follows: TGTGCCTGGGACGGACAGGGTAAAGGAGAGACCCAGTACTTC. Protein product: CAWDGQGKGETQYF. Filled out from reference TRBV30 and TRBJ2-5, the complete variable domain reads SQTIHQWPATLVQPVGSPLSLECTVEGTSNPNLYWYRQAAGRGLQLLFYSVGIGQISSEVPQNLSASRPQDRQFILSSKKLLLSDSGFYLCAWDGQGKGETQYFGPGTRLLVL.

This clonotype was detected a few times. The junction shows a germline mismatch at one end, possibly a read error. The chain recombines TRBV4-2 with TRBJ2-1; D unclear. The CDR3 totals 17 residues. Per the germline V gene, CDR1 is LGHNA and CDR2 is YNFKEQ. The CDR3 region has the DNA TGTGCCATCAGCCCTTGGTTCCGCGTCTGGGGATACAATGAGCAGTTCTTC. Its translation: CAISPWFRVWGYNEQFF.

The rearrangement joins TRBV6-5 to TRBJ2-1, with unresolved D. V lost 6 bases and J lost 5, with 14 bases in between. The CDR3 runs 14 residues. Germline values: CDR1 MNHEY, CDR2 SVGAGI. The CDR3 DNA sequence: TGTGCCAGCAGACTCGCGACTTTTCACAATGAGCAGTTCTTC. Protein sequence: CASRLATFHNEQFF.

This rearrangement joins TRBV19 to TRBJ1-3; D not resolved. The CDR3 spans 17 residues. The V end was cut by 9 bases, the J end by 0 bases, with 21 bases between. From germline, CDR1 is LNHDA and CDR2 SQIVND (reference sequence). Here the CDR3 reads CASPTRVFHYSGNTIYF. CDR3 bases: TGTGCCAGCCCTACCCGGGTCTTTCACTACTCTGGAAACACCATATATTTT.

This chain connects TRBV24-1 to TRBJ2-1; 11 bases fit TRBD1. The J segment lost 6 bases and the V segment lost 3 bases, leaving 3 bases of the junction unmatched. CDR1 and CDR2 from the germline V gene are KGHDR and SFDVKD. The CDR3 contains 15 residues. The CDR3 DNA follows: TGTGCCACCAGTGATGAAGGGACAGGGGGCAATGAGCAGTTCTTC. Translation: CATSDEGTGGNEQFF.

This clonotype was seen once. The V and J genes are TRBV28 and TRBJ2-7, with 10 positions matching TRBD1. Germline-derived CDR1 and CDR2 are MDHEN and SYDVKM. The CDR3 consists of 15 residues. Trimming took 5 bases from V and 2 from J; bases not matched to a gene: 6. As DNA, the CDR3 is TGTGCCAGCAGTGTTCCGGGACAGGGGACCTACGAGCAGTACTTC. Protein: CASSVPGQGTYEQYF.

CDR3 DNA sequence: TGTGCCAGCAGCTTGAGGACTACCAACTACGAGCAGTACTTC. This sequence encodes CASSLRTTNYEQYF. V is TRBV11-2 and J is TRBJ2-7; D may be TRBD2 (6 bases). This CDR3 has 14 residues. Per the germline V gene, CDR1 is SGHAT and CDR2 is FQNNGV. With 3 bases removed from V and 3 bases from J, the gap between germline ends came to 12 bases.

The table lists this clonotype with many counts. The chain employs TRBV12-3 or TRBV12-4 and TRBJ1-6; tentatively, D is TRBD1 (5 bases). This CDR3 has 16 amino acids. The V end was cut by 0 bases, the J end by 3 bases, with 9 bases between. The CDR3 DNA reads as TGTGCCAGCAGTTTAGCGCAGACAGTCTATAATTCACCCCTCCACTTT. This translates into CASSLAQTVYNSPLHF.

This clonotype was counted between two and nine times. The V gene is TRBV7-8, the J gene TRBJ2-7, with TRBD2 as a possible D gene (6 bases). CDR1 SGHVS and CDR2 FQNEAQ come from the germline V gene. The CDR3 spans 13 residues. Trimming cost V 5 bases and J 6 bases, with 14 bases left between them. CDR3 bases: TGTGCCAGCAGCCCACCTCGGGGACTCGAGCAGTACTTC. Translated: CASSPPRGLEQYF.

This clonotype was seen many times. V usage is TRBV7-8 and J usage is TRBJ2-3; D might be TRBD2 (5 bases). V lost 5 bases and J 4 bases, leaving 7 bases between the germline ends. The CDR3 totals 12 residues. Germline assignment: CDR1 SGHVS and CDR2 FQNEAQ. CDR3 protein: CASSTLADTQYF. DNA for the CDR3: TGTGCCAGCAGCACACTAGCAGATACGCAGTATTTT.

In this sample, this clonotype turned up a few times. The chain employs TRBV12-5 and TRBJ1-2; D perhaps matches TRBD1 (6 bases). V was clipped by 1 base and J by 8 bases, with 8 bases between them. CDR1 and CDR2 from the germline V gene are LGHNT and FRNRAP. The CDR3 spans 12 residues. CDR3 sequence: CASGLAGVGYTF. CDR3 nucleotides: TGTGCTAGTGGTTTGGCAGGGGTCGGCTACACCTTC.

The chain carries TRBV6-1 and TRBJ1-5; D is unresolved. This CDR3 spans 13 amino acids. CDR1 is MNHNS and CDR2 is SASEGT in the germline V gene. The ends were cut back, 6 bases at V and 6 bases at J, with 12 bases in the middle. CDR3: CASSASRGQPQHF. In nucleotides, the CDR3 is TGTGCCAGCAGCGCCTCGCGCGGTCAGCCCCAGCATTTT.

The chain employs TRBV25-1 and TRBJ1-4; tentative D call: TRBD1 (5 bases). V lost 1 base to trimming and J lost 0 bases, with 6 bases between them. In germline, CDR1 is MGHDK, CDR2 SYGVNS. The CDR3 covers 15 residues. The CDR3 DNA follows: TGTGCCAGCAGTGAATTGGGACCAACTAATGAAAAACTGTTTTTT. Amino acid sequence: CASSELGPTNEKLFF.

The CDR3 nucleotides are TGTGCCAGCTCCGACAGGGCCCTCTACGAGCAGTACTTC. This sequence encodes CASSDRALYEQYF. The chain joins TRBV12-3 or TRBV12-4 to TRBJ2-7; 7 bases map to TRBD1. The CDR3 consists of 13 residues. V lost 8 bases to trimming and J lost 3 bases; unmatched junction nucleotides: 7.